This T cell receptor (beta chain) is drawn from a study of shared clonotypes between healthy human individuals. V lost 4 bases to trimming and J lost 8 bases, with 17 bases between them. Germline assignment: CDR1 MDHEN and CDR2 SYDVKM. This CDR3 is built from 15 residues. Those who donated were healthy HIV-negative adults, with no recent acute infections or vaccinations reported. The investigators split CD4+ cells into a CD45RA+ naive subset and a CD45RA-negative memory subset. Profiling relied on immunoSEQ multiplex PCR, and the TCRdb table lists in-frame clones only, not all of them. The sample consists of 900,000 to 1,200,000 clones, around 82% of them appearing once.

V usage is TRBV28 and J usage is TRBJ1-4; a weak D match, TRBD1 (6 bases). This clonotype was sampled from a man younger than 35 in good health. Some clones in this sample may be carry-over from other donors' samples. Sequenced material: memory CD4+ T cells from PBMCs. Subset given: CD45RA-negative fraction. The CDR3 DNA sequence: TGTGCCAGCAGTTCGGGCGTGGGGGGCAGGGAAAAACTGTTTTTT. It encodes CASSSGVGGREKLFF.